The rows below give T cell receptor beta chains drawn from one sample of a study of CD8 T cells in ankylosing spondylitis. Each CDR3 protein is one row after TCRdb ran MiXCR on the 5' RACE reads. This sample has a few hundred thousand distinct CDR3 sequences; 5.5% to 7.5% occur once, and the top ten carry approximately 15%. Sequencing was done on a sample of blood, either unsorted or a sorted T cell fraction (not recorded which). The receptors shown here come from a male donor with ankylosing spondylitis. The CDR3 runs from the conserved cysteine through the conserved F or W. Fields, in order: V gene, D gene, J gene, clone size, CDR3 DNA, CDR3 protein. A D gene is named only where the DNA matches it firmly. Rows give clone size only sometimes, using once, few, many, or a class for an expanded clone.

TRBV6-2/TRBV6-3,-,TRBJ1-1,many,TGTGCCAGCAGTTACACAATGAACACTGAAGCTTTCTTT,CASSYTMNTEAFF
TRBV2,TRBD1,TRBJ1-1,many,TGTGCCAGCAGTGATCGGACAGGGGTGAACACTGAAGCTTTCTTT,CASSDRTGVNTEAFF
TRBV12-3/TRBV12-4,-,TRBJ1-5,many,TGTGCCAGCAGTACAGGGAATCAGCCCCAGCATTTT,CASSTGNQPQHF
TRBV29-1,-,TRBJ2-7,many,TGCAGCGTTTCCGGGACCTCTACGGGGGAGCAGTACTTC,CSVSGTSTGEQYF
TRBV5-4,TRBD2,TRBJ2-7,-,TGTGCCAGCAGCTTGCCCGGGAGGGACTTCTACGAGCAGTACTTC,CASSLPGRDFYEQYF
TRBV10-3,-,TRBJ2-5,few,TGTGCCATCAGTCCAGGGGGGGGCAAAGAGACCCAGTACTTC,CAISPGGGKETQYF
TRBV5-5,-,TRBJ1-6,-,TGTGCCGTGGGGGAGACTCCGGGGTATAATTCACCCCTCCACTTT,CAVGETPGYNSPLHF
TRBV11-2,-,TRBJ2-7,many,TGTGCCAGCAGCTTTCACCGGACGGGGGGCAGCTACGAGCAGTACTTC,CASSFHRTGGSYEQYF
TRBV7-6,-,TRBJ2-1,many,TGTGCCAGCAGCTTAGTTGGTGGCGGGCTGAGCTCCTACAATGAGCAGTTCTTC,CASSLVGGGLSSYNEQFF
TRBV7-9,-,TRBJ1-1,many,TGTGCCAGCAGCGCTACATGGATAAGGACTGAAGCTTTCTTT,CASSATWIRTEAFF
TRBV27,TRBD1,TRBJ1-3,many,TGTGCCTCCAGGGGGCAGGGGCAAGGAAACACCATATATTTT,CASRGQGQGNTIYF
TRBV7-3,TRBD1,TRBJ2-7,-,TGTGCCAGCAGCTCCGGGACAGGGGGACTCGAATCAGACGAGCAGTACTTC,CASSSGTGGLESDEQYF
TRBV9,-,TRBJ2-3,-,TGTGCCAGCAGCGAACAGGGTGTCACAGATACGCAGTATTTT,CASSEQGVTDTQYF
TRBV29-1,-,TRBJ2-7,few,TGCAGCGTTGTATGGCTAGAGAATAACGAGCAGTACTTC,CSVVWLENNEQYF
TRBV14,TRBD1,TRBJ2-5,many,TGTGCCAGCAGCCCGCGACAGGGGCTAGAGACCCAGTACTTC,CASSPRQGLETQYF
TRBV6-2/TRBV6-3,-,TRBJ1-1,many,TGTGCCAGCAGCCCACCCCAGGGCCCGGGGGCTGAAGCTTTCTTT,CASSPPQGPGAEAFF
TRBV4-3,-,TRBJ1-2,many,TGCGCCAGCAGCGATTCTATCAGTAACTATGGCTACACCTTC,CASSDSISNYGYTF
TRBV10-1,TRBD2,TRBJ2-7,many,TGCGCCAGCAGTGGAACTAGCGGGGGATACGAGCAGTACTTC,CASSGTSGGYEQYF
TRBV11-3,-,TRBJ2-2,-,TGTGCCAGCAGCCCGAGGACAAGCACCGGGGAGCTGTTTTTT,CASSPRTSTGELFF
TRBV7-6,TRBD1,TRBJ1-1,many,TGTGCCAGCAGCTGGGTAACAGGGGACACTGAAGCTTTCTTT,CASSWVTGDTEAFF
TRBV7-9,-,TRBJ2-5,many,TGTGCCAGCAGCGTAGACCCTAAAGAGACCCAGTACTTC,CASSVDPKETQYF
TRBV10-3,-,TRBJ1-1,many,TGTGCCATCAGTGCACAACAGGGTGGGGACACTGAAGCTTTCTTT,CAISAQQGGDTEAFF
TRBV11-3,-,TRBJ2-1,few,TGTGCCAGCAGCTCCGTACTAGCAGACAATGAGCAGTTCTTC,CASSSVLADNEQFF
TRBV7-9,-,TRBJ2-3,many,TGTGCCAGCAGCCCTCCTGGGGACCACACAGATACGCAGTATTTT,CASSPPGDHTDTQYF
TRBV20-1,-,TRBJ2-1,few,TGCAGTGCCGTCGGACTCCGGGGAGCAATAGGTGGTGCGAATGAGCAGTTCTTC,CSAVGLRGAIGGANEQFF
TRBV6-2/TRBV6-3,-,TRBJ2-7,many,TGTGCCAGCAGTTATCACGGAAGGTTCCACGAGCAGTACTTC,CASSYHGRFHEQYF
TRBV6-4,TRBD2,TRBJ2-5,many,TGTGCCAGCAGCGCTAGCGGGGGAGCGCAAGAGACCCAGTACTTC,CASSASGGAQETQYF
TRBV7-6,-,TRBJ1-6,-,TGTGCCAGCAGCTCGTTACAGCGTCCGGCGAGATCACCCCTCCACTTT,CASSSLQRPARSPLHF
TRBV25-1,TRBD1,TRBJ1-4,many,TGTGCCAGCAGTGTAGGGGGCCTGGAAAAACTGTTTTTT,CASSVGGLEKLFF
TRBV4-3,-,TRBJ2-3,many,TGCGCCAGCAGCCAAGATCAGGGATACAGCACAGATACGCAGTATTTT,CASSQDQGYSTDTQYF
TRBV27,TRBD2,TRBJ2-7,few,TGTGCCAGCAGTTATAGCGGGAGCCAGTACGAGCAGTACTTC,CASSYSGSQYEQYF
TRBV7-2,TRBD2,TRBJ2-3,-,TGTGCCAGCAGCCCCACCGGACTAGCCGGGTGGGCAGATACGCAGTATTTT,CASSPTGLAGWADTQYF
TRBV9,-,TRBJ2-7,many,TGTGCCAGCAGCGTCGGCAGGGGTCTTCGGGAGCAGTACTTC,CASSVGRGLREQYF
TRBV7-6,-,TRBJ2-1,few,TGTGCCAGCAGCTTCTCGACAGGTGGGGACAATGAGCAGTTCTTC,CASSFSTGGDNEQFF
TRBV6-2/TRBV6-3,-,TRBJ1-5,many,TGTGCCAGCAGCCGGGACCGCCTGTCAGCGGATCAGCCCCAGCATTTT,CASSRDRLSADQPQHF
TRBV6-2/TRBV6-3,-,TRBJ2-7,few,TGTGCCAGCAGTATACAGTACCCTTCCCACTACGAGCAGTACTTC,CASSIQYPSHYEQYF
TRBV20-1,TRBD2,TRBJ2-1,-,TGCAGTGCTAGACTTCGAGATAGCGGGAGGAATGGTGAGCAGTTCTTC,CSARLRDSGRNGEQFF
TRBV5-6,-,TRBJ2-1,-,TGTGCCAGCAGCTTTGGGGGGATGTATGAGCAGTTCTTC,CASSFGGMYEQFF
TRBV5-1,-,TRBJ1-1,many,TGCGCCAGCAGCTCCTTTGGGGACACTGAAGCTTTCTTT,CASSSFGDTEAFF
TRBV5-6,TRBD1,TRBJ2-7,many,TGTGCCAGCAGCCAAGGGACAGGTCTTTCCTACGAGCAGTACTTC,CASSQGTGLSYEQYF
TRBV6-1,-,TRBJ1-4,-,TGTGCCAGCAGTCCCTGGACAGAGAATGAAAAACTGTTTTTT,CASSPWTENEKLFF
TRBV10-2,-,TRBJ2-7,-,TGCGCCAGCAGAGGGCCGCGGGGGCAGTACTTC,CASRGPRGQYF
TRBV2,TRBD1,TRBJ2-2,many,TGTGCCATCAAAATGTCCCGGGACAGGGAGGTCGGGGAGCTGTTTTTT,CAIKMSRDREVGELFF
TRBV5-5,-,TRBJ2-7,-,TGTGCCAGCAGCCCGGACAGCCTTTCGGGCGAGCAGTACTTC,CASSPDSLSGEQYF
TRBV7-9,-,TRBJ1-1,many,TGTGCCAGCAGCTTAGGGGTCGATGCTTTCTTT,CASSLGVDAFF
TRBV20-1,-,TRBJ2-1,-,TGCAGTGCTAGAGATCGATTGGGGGAGAAGTCCCCCAATGAGCAGTTCTTC,CSARDRLGEKSPNEQFF
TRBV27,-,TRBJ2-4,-,TGTGCCAGCAGTGACCCGGGAGCCAAAAACATTCAGTACTTC,CASSDPGAKNIQYF
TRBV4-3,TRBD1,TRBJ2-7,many,TGCGCCAGCAGCCACCCAGGGGGCTACGAGCAGTACTTC,CASSHPGGYEQYF
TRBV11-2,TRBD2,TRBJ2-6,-,TGTGCCAGCAGCTTAGGCGGGGGCTCTGGGGCCAACGTCCTGACTTTC,CASSLGGGSGANVLTF
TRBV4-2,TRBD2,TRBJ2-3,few,TGTGCCAGCAGCCCCGAGGTGGCGGGAGGGTCAGATACGCAGTATTTT,CASSPEVAGGSDTQYF
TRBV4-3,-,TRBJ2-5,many,TGCGCCAGCAGCCAAGATAGGAGGGGCCGTTACCAAGAGACCCAGTACTTC,CASSQDRRGRYQETQYF
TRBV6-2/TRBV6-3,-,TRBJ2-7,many,TGTGCCAGCAGCGAGACTTCCTCCTACGAGCAGTACTTC,CASSETSSYEQYF
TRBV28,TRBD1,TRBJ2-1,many,TGTGCCAGCACCCCCCGGACAGGGGTATACAATGAGCAGTTCTTC,CASTPRTGVYNEQFF
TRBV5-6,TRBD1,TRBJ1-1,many,TGTGCCAGCACAGGGGGGAACACTGAAGCTTTCTTT,CASTGGNTEAFF
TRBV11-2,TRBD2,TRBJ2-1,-,TGTGCCAGCAGCTTATTCGCGGGGGGGTTACAAGAGCAGTTCTTC,CASSLFAGGLQEQFF